The present entry profiles one TCR beta chain with its context. The sample belongs to a study of technical replicates of blood from a few donors. Generated by immunoSEQ multiplex PCR, the TCRdb table keeps only in-frame clones and is missing some. Of over 10,000 clones detected, almost 95% appear once; the ten largest clones hold about 9%. V shed 5 bases and J 1 base; nucleotides not matched to a gene: 3. There are 14 residues in the CDR3. CDR1 and CDR2 from the germline V gene are SQVTM and ANQGSEA. The sequenced sample consisted of PBMCs. This TCR was sampled from a human donor in good health. The chain has TRBV29-1 and TRBJ2-3; the match to TRBD2 covers 10 bases. The CDR3 region has the DNA TGCAGCGTTTCCGGGACTAGCGGCACAGATACGCAGTATTTT. It specifies CSVSGTSGTDTQYF.